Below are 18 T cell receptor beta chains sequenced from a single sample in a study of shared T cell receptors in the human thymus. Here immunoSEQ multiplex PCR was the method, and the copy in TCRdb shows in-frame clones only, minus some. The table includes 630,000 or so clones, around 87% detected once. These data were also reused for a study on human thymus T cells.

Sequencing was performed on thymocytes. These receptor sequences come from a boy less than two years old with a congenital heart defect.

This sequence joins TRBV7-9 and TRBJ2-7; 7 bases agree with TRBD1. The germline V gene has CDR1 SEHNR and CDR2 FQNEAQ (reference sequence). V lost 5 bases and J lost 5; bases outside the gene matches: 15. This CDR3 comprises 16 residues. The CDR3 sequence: CASSPSARQGCHEQYF. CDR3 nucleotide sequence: TGTGCCAGCAGCCCTAGTGCCAGACAGGGATGTCACGAGCAGTACTTC.

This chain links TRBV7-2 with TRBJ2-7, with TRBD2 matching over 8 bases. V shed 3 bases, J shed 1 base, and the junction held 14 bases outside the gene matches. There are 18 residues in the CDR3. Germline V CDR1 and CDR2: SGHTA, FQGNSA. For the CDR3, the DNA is TGTGCCAGCAGCTTTCGGGTGGGGGGGACTAGACTTTCCTACGAGCAGTACTTC. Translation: CASSFRVGGTRLSYEQYF.

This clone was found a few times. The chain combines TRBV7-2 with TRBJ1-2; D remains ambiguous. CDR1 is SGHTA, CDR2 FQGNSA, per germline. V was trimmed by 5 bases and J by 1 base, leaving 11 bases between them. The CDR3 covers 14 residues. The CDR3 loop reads CASSVRLHNYGYTF. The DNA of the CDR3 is TGTGCCAGCAGCGTCAGACTGCATAACTATGGCTACACCTTC.

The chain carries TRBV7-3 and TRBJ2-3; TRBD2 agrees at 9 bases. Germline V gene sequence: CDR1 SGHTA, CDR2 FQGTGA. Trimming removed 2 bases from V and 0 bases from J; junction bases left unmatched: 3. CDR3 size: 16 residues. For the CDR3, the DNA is TGTGCCAGCAGCTTAGGCCTAGCGGGGAGCACAGATACGCAGTATTTT. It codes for CASSLGLAGSTDTQYF.

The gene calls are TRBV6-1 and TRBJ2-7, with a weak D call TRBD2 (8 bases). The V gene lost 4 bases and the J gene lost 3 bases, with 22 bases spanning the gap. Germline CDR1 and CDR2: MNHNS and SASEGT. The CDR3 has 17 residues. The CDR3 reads CASSAGGTGTDFYEQYF. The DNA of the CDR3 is TGTGCCAGCAGTGCGGGGGGGACCGGGACAGACTTCTACGAGCAGTACTTC.

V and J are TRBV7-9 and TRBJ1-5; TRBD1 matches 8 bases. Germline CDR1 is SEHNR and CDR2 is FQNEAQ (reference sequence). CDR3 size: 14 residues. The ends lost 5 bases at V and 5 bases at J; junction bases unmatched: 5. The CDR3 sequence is CASSPGQGDQPQHF. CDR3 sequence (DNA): TGTGCCAGCAGCCCCGGACAGGGCGATCAGCCCCAGCATTTT.

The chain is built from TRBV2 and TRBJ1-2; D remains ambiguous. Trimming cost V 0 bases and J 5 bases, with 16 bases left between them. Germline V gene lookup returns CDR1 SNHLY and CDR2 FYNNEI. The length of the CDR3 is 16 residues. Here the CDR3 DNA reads TGTGCCAGCAGTGAAGCGCTTGCAGTGCCCCTTTATGGCTACACCTTC. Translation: CASSEALAVPLYGYTF.

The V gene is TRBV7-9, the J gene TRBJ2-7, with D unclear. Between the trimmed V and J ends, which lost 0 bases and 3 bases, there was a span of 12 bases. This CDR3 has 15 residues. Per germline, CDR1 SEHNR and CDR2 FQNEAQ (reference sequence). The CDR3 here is CASSLARSSNYEQYF. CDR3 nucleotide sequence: TGTGCCAGCAGCTTAGCGAGGTCCTCAAACTACGAGCAGTACTTC.

The CDR3 nucleotides are TGTGCCAGCAGTCGGGAGAAGGAGACCCAGTACTTC. As protein: CASSREKETQYF. This chain connects TRBV6-1 to TRBJ2-5; D may be TRBD2 (6 bases). CDR1 and CDR2 from the germline V gene are MNHNS and SASEGT. The CDR3 contains 12 residues. Trimming pared 5 bases from V and 5 bases from J, leaving 9 bases between.

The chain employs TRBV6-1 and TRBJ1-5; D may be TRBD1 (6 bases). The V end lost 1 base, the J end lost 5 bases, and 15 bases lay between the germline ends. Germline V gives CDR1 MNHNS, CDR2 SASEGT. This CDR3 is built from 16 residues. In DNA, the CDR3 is TGTGCCAGCAGTGAAGGTCCGCGGGGGGGCGATCAGCCCCAGCATTTT. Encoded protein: CASSEGPRGGDQPQHF.

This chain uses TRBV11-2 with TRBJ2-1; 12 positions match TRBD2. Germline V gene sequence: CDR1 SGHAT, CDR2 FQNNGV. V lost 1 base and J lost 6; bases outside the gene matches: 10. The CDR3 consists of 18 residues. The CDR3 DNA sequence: TGTGCCAGCAGCTTAGTATCCCGACTAGCGGGGGACCCCAATGAGCAGTTCTTC. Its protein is CASSLVSRLAGDPNEQFF.

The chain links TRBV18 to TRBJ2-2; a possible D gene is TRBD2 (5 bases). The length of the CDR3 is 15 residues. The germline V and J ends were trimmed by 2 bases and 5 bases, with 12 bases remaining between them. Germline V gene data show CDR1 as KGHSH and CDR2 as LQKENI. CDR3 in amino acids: CASSPYSTRTGELFF. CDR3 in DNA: TGTGCCAGCTCACCATACTCAACTAGAACCGGGGAGCTGTTTTTT.

The CDR3 DNA reads as TGCAGCGCGGCTACCGGGACTAGCGGCTCCTACAATGAGCAGTTCTTC. Its protein product is CSAATGTSGSYNEQFF. The chain links TRBV29-1 to TRBJ2-1; TRBD2 agrees at 11 bases. This CDR3 is built from 16 residues. The germline gives CDR1 SQVTM, CDR2 ANQGSEA. V was pared by 7 bases and J by 0 bases, with 8 bases of the junction left unmatched.

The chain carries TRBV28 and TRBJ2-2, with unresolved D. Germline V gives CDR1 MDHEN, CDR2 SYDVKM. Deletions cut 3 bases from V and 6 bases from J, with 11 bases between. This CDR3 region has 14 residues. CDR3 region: CASSLPNRAGELFF. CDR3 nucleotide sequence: TGTGCCAGCAGTTTGCCCAATCGGGCCGGGGAGCTGTTTTTT. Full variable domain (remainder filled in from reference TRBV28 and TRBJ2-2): DVKVTQSSRYLVKRTGEKVFLECVQDMDHENMFWYRQDPGLGLRLIYFSYDVKMKEKGDIPEGYSVSREKKERFSLILESASTNQTSMYLCASSLPNRAGELFFGEGSRLTVL.

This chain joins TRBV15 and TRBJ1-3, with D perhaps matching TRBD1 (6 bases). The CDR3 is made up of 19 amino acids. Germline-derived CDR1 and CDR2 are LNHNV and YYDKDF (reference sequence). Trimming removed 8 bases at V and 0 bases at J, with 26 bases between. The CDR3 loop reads CATANRSIQGKLSGNTIYF. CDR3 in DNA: TGTGCCACCGCTAATCGGTCTATCCAGGGGAAACTCTCTGGAAACACCATATATTTT.

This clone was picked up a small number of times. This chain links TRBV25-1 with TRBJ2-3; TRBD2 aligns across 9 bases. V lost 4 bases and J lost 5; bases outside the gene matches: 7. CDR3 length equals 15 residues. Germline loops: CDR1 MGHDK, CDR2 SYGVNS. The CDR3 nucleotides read TGTGCCAGCAGTGGCCTAGCGGGATCACAAGATACGCAGTATTTT. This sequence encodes CASSGLAGSQDTQYF.

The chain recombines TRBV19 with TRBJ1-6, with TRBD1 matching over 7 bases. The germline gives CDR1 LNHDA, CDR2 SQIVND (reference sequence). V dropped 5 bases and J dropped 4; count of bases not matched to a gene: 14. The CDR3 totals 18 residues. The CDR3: CASSPRPGQLDYNSPLHF. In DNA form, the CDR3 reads TGTGCCAGTAGTCCCCGACCGGGACAGTTGGATTATAATTCACCCCTCCACTTT.

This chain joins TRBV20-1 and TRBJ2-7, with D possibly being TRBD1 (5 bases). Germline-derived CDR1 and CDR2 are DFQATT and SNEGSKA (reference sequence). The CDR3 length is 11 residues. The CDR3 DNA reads TGCATCCTCAAGAAGGGGAACGAGCAGTACTTC. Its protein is CILKKGNEQYF.